These T cell receptor beta chains were read from a single sample in a study of early T cells in non-severe SARS-CoV-2 infection. TCRdb re-derived calls from the 5' RACE reads in MiXCR, one entry per CDR3 protein. Of several thousand distinct CDR3 sequences listed, 4% to 5.5% are singletons. Sequencing was performed on whole blood. All receptors derive from an adult who was a healthcare worker with PCR-confirmed SARS-CoV-2 infection or an uninfected control (not recorded which). CDR3s include the opening cysteine and the closing phenylalanine or tryptophan. Each record gives: D gene, clone size, V gene, J gene, CDR3 protein, CDR3 DNA. The D gene is left open where the match is weak. Not all rows give a size; the values are once, few, many and, for expanded clones, a class.

d_gene: TRBD2; abundance: many; v_gene: TRBV5-1; j_gene: TRBJ2-5; CDR3aa: CASSKTGTSLLETQYF; CDR3nt: TGCGCCAGCAGCAAGACAGGGACTAGCCTTTTGGAGACCCAGTACTTC
d_gene: TRBD2; abundance: medium-sized; v_gene: TRBV7-2; j_gene: TRBJ2-2; CDR3aa: CASSPRLAGGPTGELFF; CDR3nt: TGTGCCAGCAGCCCCCGACTAGCGGGAGGGCCAACCGGGGAGCTGTTTTTT
d_gene: .; abundance: many; v_gene: TRBV12-3/TRBV12-4; j_gene: TRBJ2-1; CDR3aa: CAYQVGGEQFF; CDR3nt: TGTGCCTACCAGGTCGGGGGTGAGCAGTTCTTC
d_gene: .; abundance: many; v_gene: TRBV4-2; j_gene: TRBJ2-3; CDR3aa: CASSQADTQYF; CDR3nt: TGTGCCAGCAGCCAAGCAGATACGCAGTATTTT
d_gene: .; abundance: many; v_gene: TRBV2; j_gene: TRBJ2-1; CDR3aa: CASSDARSVDEQFF; CDR3nt: TGTGCCAGCAGTGACGCCCGGTCTGTGGATGAGCAGTTCTTC
d_gene: TRBD1; abundance: many; v_gene: TRBV19; j_gene: TRBJ1-2; CDR3aa: CASTMRGQGYGYTF; CDR3nt: TGTGCCAGTACCATGAGGGGGCAGGGCTATGGCTACACCTTC
d_gene: .; abundance: medium-sized; v_gene: TRBV7-2; j_gene: TRBJ2-1; CDR3aa: CASSLTLAEQFF; CDR3nt: TGTGCCAGCAGCCTGACATTAGCTGAGCAGTTCTTC
d_gene: TRBD1; abundance: .; v_gene: TRBV19; j_gene: TRBJ2-2; CDR3aa: CASSITGVGGELFF; CDR3nt: TGTGCCAGTAGTATAACAGGGGTAGGAGGGGAGCTGTTTTTT
d_gene: TRBD2; abundance: medium-sized; v_gene: TRBV20-1; j_gene: TRBJ2-1; CDR3aa: CSASTYTGGGNEQFF; CDR3nt: TGCAGTGCTAGTACGTATACGGGAGGAGGGAATGAGCAGTTCTTC
d_gene: .; abundance: many; v_gene: TRBV14; j_gene: TRBJ1-2; CDR3aa: CASSQDQYYGYTF; CDR3nt: TGTGCCAGCAGCCAAGACCAGTACTATGGCTACACCTTC
d_gene: TRBD1; abundance: many; v_gene: TRBV5-3; j_gene: TRBJ2-1; CDR3aa: CARSLARDRGYNEQFF; CDR3nt: TGTGCCAGAAGCTTGGCCCGGGACAGGGGGTACAATGAGCAGTTCTTC
d_gene: TRBD2; abundance: medium-sized; v_gene: TRBV25-1; j_gene: TRBJ2-1; CDR3aa: CASSFPSGTGNEQFF; CDR3nt: TGTGCCAGCAGTTTTCCTAGCGGGACGGGCAATGAGCAGTTCTTC
d_gene: .; abundance: medium-sized; v_gene: TRBV10-1; j_gene: TRBJ2-5; CDR3aa: CASSDPGSGEETQYF; CDR3nt: TGCGCCAGCAGTGACCCCGGGAGCGGTGAAGAGACCCAGTACTTC
d_gene: TRBD1; abundance: medium-sized; v_gene: TRBV29-1; j_gene: TRBJ1-1; CDR3aa: CSAAGQAGTEAFF; CDR3nt: TGCAGCGCGGCGGGACAGGCGGGCACTGAAGCTTTCTTT
d_gene: .; abundance: medium-sized; v_gene: TRBV6-2/TRBV6-3; j_gene: TRBJ2-5; CDR3aa: CASSYKEMRTQYF; CDR3nt: TGTGCCAGCAGTTACAAGGAGATGCGGACCCAGTACTTC